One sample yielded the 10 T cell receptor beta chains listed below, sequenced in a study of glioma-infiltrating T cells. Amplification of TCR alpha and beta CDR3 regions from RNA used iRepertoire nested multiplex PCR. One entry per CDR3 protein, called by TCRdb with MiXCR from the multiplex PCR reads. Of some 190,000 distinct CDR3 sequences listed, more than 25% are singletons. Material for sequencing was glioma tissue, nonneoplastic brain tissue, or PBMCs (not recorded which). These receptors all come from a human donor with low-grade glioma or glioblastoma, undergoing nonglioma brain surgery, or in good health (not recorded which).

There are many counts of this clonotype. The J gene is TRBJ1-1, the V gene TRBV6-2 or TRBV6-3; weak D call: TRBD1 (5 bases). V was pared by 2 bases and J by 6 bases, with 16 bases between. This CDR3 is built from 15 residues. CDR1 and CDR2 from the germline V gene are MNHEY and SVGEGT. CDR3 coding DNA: TGTGCCAGCAGTTACCTCGACAGCCGTATCCCTGAAGCTTTCTTT. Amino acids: CASSYLDSRIPEAFF.

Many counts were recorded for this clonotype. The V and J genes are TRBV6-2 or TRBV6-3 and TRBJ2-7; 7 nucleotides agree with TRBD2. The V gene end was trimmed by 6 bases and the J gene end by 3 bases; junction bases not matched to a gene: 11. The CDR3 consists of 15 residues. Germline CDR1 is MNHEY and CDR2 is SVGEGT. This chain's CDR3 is CASRSLALSFYEQYF. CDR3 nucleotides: TGTGCCAGCAGATCACTAGCGCTAAGCTTCTACGAGCAGTACTTC.

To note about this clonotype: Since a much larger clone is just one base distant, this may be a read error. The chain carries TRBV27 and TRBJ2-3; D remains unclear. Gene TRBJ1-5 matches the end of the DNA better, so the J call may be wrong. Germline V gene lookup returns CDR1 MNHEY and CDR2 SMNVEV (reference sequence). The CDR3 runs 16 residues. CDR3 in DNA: TGTGCCATCAGTGGACTAGCGGGAGGGCCCACAGATACGCAGCATTTT. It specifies CAISGLAGGPTDTQHF.

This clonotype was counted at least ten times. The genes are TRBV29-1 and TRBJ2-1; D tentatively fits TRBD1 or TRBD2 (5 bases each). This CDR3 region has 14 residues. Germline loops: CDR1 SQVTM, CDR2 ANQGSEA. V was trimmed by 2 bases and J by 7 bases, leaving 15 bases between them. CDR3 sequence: CSVEWGSGWNEQFF. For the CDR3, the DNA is TGCAGCGTTGAATGGGGCTCGGGGTGGAATGAGCAGTTCTTC.

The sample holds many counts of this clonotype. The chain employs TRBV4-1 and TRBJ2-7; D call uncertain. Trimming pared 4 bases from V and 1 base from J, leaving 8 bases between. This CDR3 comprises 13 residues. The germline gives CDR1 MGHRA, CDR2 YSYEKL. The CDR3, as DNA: TGCGCCAGCAGCCCGCCTCTTTCCTACGAGCAGTACTTC. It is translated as CASSPPLSYEQYF.

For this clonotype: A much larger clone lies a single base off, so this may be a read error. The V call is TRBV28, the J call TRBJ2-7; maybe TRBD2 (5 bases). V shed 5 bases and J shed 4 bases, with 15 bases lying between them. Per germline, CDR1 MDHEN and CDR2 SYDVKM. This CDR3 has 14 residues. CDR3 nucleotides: TGTGCCAGCAGTATACCGGGAAAGGGTTACGAGCAGTACTTC. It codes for CASSIPGKGYEQYF. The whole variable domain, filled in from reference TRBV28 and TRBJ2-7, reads DVKVTQSSRYLVKRTGEKVFLECVQDMDHENMFWYRQDPGLGLRLIYFSYDVKMKEKGDIPEGYSVSREKKERFSLILESASTNQTSMYLCASSIPGKGYEQYFGPGTRLTVT.

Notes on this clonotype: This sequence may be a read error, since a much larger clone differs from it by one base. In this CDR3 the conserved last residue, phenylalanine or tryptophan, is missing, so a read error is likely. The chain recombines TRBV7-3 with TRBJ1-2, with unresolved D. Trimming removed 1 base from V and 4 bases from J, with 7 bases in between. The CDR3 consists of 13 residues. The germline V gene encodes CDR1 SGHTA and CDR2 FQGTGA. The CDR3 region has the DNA TGTGCCAGCAGCTTAATAGGCCTCTATGGCTACACCATC. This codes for CASSLIGLYGYTI.

CDR3 amino acids: CARRSLARPKDTQYF. DNA for the CDR3: TGTGCCAGAAGGTCACTAGCAAGGCCCAAAGATACGCAGTATTTT. The chain uses TRBV2 and TRBJ2-3; possible D gene TRBD2, 6 bases. Germline lookup yields CDR1 SNHLY and CDR2 FYNNEI. V was pared by 9 bases and J by 5 bases, with 21 bases between. CDR3 size: 15 residues.

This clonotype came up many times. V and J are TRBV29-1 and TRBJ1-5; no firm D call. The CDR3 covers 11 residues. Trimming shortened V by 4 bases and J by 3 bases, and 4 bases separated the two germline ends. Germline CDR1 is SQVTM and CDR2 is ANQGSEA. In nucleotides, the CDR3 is TGCAGCGTTGGTGACAATCAGCCCCAGCATTTT. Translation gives CSVGDNQPQHF. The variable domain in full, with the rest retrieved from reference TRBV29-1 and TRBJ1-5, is SAVISQKPSRDICQRGTSLTIQCQVDSQVTMMFWYRQQPGQSLTLIATANQGSEATYESGFVIDKFPISRPNLTFSTLTVSNMSPEDSSIYLCSVGDNQPQHFGDGTRLSIL.

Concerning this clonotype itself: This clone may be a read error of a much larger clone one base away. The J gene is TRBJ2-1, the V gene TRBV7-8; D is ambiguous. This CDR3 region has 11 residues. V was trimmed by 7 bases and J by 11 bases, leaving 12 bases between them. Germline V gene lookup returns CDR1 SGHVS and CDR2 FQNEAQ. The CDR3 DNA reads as TGTGCCAGCACCGACAAGTTCCAGCAGTTCTTC. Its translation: CASTDKFQQFF. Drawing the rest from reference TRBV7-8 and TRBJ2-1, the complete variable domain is GAGVSQSPRYKVAKRGQDVALRCDPISGHVSLFWYQQALGQGPEFLTYFQNEAQLDKSGLPSDRFFAERPEGSVSTLKIQRTQQEDSAVYLCASTDKFQQFFGPGTRLTVL.